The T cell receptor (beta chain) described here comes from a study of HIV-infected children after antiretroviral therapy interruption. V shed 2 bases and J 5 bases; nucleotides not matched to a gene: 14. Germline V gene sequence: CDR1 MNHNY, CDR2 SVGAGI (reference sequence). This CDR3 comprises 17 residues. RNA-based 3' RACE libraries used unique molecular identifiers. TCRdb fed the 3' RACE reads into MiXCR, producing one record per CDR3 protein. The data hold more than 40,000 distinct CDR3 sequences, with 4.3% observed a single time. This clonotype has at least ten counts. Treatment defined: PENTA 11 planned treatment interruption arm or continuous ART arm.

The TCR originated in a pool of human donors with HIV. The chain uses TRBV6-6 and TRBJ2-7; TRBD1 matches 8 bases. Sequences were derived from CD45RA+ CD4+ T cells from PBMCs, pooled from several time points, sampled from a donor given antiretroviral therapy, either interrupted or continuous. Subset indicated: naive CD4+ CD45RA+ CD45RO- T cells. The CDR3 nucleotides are TGTGCCAGCAGTTACGCCTCGGGACAGGAATCTGGGAACGAGCAGTACTTC. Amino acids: CASSYASGQESGNEQYF.